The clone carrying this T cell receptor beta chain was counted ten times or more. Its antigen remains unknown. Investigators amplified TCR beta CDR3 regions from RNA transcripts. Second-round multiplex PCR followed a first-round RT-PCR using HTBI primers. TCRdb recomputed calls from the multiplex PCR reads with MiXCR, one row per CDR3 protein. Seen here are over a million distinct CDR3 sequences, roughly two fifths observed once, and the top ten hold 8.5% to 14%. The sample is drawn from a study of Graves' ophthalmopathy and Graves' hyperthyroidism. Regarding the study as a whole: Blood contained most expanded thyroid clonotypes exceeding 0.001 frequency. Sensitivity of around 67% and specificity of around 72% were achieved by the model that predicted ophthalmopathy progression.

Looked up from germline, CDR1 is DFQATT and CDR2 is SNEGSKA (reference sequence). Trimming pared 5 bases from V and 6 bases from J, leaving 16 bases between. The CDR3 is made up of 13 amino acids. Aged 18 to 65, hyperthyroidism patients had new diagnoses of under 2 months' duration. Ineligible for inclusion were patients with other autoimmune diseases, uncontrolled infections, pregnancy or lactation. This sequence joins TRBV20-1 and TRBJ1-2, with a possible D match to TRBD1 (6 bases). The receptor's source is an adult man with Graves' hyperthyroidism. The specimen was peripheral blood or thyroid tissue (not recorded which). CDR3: CSAADSEINGYTF. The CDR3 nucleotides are TGCAGTGCTGCGGACAGCGAGATTAATGGCTACACCTTC.